A selection of T cell receptor beta chains follows, all from one sample in a study of human T cells and chemical hapten exposure. TCRdb reprocessed the RACE reads with MiXCR, giving one entry per CDR3 protein. The sample records more than 250,000 distinct CDR3 sequences, 7.5% to 10% being singletons. The sample in question was whole blood, obtained in connection with sensitization to the hapten diphenylcyclopropenone (DPC). These receptors came from a woman between 35 and 50 years old with alopecia areata. Some clones in this sample may be carry-over from other donors' samples. Each CDR3 is given with its conserved first and last residue. D genes are given only for firm matches. Size values are once, few and many counts, or a class for expanded clones, and some rows have none.

V gene: TRBV5-1; D gene: -; clone size: -; J gene: TRBJ2-5; CDR3 DNA: TGCGCCAGCAGTCGCGACGTAGGCGAGACCCAGTACTTC; CDR3 protein: CASSRDVGETQYF
V gene: TRBV7-8; D gene: TRBD1; clone size: -; J gene: TRBJ1-1; CDR3 DNA: TGTGCCAGCAGCCCAGGGACAGGGGGAATGAACACTGAAGCTTTCTTT; CDR3 protein: CASSPGTGGMNTEAFF
V gene: TRBV13; D gene: TRBD1; clone size: few; J gene: TRBJ2-2; CDR3 DNA: TGTGCCAGCAGCTTATTGACAGGGACCGGGGAGCTGTTTTTT; CDR3 protein: CASSLLTGTGELFF
V gene: TRBV28; D gene: -; clone size: once; J gene: TRBJ2-7; CDR3 DNA: TGTGCCAGCAAGGGCAGGGTGTCTAGCTACGAGCAGTACTTC; CDR3 protein: CASKGRVSSYEQYF
V gene: TRBV28; D gene: -; clone size: -; J gene: TRBJ2-5; CDR3 DNA: TGTGCCAGCAGTCCCGGAGGAGGGAGAGAGACCCAGTACTTC; CDR3 protein: CASSPGGGRETQYF
V gene: TRBV18; D gene: TRBD1; clone size: -; J gene: TRBJ1-2; CDR3 DNA: TGTGCCAGCTCACTTGGACAGGGACAAGGCTACACCTTC; CDR3 protein: CASSLGQGQGYTF
V gene: TRBV6-2/TRBV6-3; D gene: -; clone size: few; J gene: TRBJ2-1; CDR3 DNA: TGTGCCAGCAGTTACGGCAGGGACGTCGGCGGTGAGCAGTTCTTC; CDR3 protein: CASSYGRDVGGEQFF
V gene: TRBV5-1; D gene: -; clone size: -; J gene: TRBJ2-1; CDR3 DNA: TGCGCCAGCGGGACGACAGGAGCCTACAATGAGCAGTTCTTC; CDR3 protein: CASGTTGAYNEQFF
V gene: TRBV12-3/TRBV12-4; D gene: TRBD2; clone size: few; J gene: TRBJ2-2; CDR3 DNA: TGTGCCAGCAGGGGACTAGCGGCAACCGGGGAGCTGTTTTTT; CDR3 protein: CASRGLAATGELFF
V gene: TRBV4-3; D gene: TRBD2; clone size: few; J gene: TRBJ2-3; CDR3 DNA: TGCGCCAGCAGCCAGGCCGGACTAGCGGGAGGGGTCACAGATACGCAGTATTTT; CDR3 protein: CASSQAGLAGGVTDTQYF
V gene: TRBV7-2; D gene: -; clone size: few; J gene: TRBJ1-6; CDR3 DNA: TGTGCCAGCAGCTTAGTGGGGGGACGGGCAAATTCACCCCTCCACTTT; CDR3 protein: CASSLVGGRANSPLHF
V gene: TRBV20-1; D gene: -; clone size: many; J gene: TRBJ1-4; CDR3 DNA: TGCAGTGCTAGAGATCCGAAGGGGGGGGAAAAACTGTTTTTT; CDR3 protein: CSARDPKGGEKLFF
V gene: TRBV3-1; D gene: -; clone size: -; J gene: TRBJ2-7; CDR3 DNA: TGTGCCAGCAGACTCAGAGAGGGGGTTGACGAGCAGTACTTC; CDR3 protein: CASRLREGVDEQYF
V gene: TRBV15; D gene: -; clone size: -; J gene: TRBJ1-1; CDR3 DNA: TGTGCCACCAGCAGAGATTTAAAGGGACGGAACACTGAAGCTTTCTTT; CDR3 protein: CATSRDLKGRNTEAFF
V gene: TRBV29-1; D gene: -; clone size: many; J gene: TRBJ2-2; CDR3 DNA: TGCAGCGCCAAGGGACATACGAACACCGGGGAGCTGTTTTTT; CDR3 protein: CSAKGHTNTGELFF
V gene: TRBV3-1; D gene: -; clone size: few; J gene: TRBJ2-4; CDR3 DNA: TGTGCCAGCAGCCTTGGGGCGGGCCTGGCCAAAAACATTCAGTACTTC; CDR3 protein: CASSLGAGLAKNIQYF
V gene: TRBV6-5; D gene: -; clone size: few; J gene: TRBJ1-1; CDR3 DNA: TGTGCCAGCAGTTACTTGGGGGGCACTGAAGCTTTCTTT; CDR3 protein: CASSYLGGTEAFF
V gene: TRBV15; D gene: TRBD1; clone size: few; J gene: TRBJ1-6; CDR3 DNA: TGTGCCACCAGCAGAGATGGGGACAGGGGTAATTCACCCCTCCACTTT; CDR3 protein: CATSRDGDRGNSPLHF
V gene: TRBV7-2; D gene: -; clone size: -; J gene: TRBJ2-2; CDR3 DNA: TGTGCCAGCAGCTTAGTCGGCAGGGGCGGCGGGGAGCTGTTTTTT; CDR3 protein: CASSLVGRGGGELFF
V gene: TRBV12-3/TRBV12-4; D gene: -; clone size: -; J gene: TRBJ2-2; CDR3 DNA: TGTGCCAGCACCCTTTCCAGCACCGGGGAGCTGTTTTTT; CDR3 protein: CASTLSSTGELFF
V gene: TRBV29-1; D gene: TRBD1; clone size: -; J gene: TRBJ1-1; CDR3 DNA: TGCAGCGTTGGGTCAGGCAGGGGGGCACCGACGAACACTGAAGCTTTCTTT; CDR3 protein: CSVGSGRGAPTNTEAFF
V gene: TRBV5-1; D gene: TRBD2; clone size: few; J gene: TRBJ2-1; CDR3 DNA: TGCGCCAGCAGCGCCTTAGCGGGAGGGCCTCGGGCTGAGCAGTTCTTC; CDR3 protein: CASSALAGGPRAEQFF
V gene: TRBV24-1; D gene: -; clone size: -; J gene: TRBJ2-2; CDR3 DNA: TGTGCCACCAGTGACCCCAATGGCGGGGAGCTGTTTTTT; CDR3 protein: CATSDPNGGELFF
V gene: TRBV12-3/TRBV12-4; D gene: -; clone size: -; J gene: TRBJ1-1; CDR3 DNA: TGTGCCAGCAGTTTAGTCGGGACGGATGAAGCTTTCTTT; CDR3 protein: CASSLVGTDEAFF
V gene: TRBV4-2; D gene: TRBD2; clone size: many; J gene: TRBJ2-1; CDR3 DNA: TGTGCCAGCAGCCAAGTCATAGCGGGTCATTCCTACAATGAGCAGTTCTTC; CDR3 protein: CASSQVIAGHSYNEQFF
V gene: TRBV12-3/TRBV12-4; D gene: TRBD1; clone size: few; J gene: TRBJ2-3; CDR3 DNA: TGTGCCAGCAGGTCGACAGGGAGTGGTGCAGATACGCAGTATTTT; CDR3 protein: CASRSTGSGADTQYF
V gene: TRBV7-9; D gene: -; clone size: few; J gene: TRBJ2-1; CDR3 DNA: TGTGCCAGCAGCTTAGCGGGTTCTGAAGAGCAGTTCTTC; CDR3 protein: CASSLAGSEEQFF
V gene: TRBV20-1; D gene: TRBD1; clone size: -; J gene: TRBJ1-6; CDR3 DNA: TGCAGTGCTAGACGCTCAGGGGGCGATGGTTCACCCCTCCACTTT; CDR3 protein: CSARRSGGDGSPLHF
V gene: TRBV9; D gene: -; clone size: few; J gene: TRBJ2-5; CDR3 DNA: TGTGCCAGCAGCGTGACGGGGCGAGAGACCCAGTACTTC; CDR3 protein: CASSVTGRETQYF
V gene: TRBV5-1; D gene: -; clone size: -; J gene: TRBJ2-1; CDR3 DNA: TGCGCCAGCAGCTTGGCCAGAAGCTCCTACAATGAGCAGTTCTTC; CDR3 protein: CASSLARSSYNEQFF
V gene: TRBV28; D gene: TRBD1; clone size: -; J gene: TRBJ1-5; CDR3 DNA: TGTGCCAGCAACACAGCCTCGACAGGGGAGGCCGGGCAGCCCCAGCATTTT; CDR3 protein: CASNTASTGEAGQPQHF
V gene: TRBV6-5; D gene: -; clone size: many; J gene: TRBJ1-6; CDR3 DNA: TGTGCCAGCAGTTACTCAGGCAGGAAGAGCTCCTATAATTCACCCCTCCACTTT; CDR3 protein: CASSYSGRKSSYNSPLHF
V gene: TRBV4-3; D gene: -; clone size: -; J gene: TRBJ2-1; CDR3 DNA: TGCGCCAGCAGCCAATTCGTGCTGTCCTACAATGAGCAGTTCTTC; CDR3 protein: CASSQFVLSYNEQFF
V gene: TRBV12-3/TRBV12-4; D gene: -; clone size: many; J gene: TRBJ1-2; CDR3 DNA: TGTGCCAGCAGTTTAAGGCAGGGGACCTACACCTTC; CDR3 protein: CASSLRQGTYTF
V gene: TRBV20-1; D gene: -; clone size: -; J gene: TRBJ1-1; CDR3 DNA: TGCAGTGCCGTCCAACCCGCCACTGAAGCTTTCTTT; CDR3 protein: CSAVQPATEAFF
V gene: TRBV11-2; D gene: TRBD2; clone size: few; J gene: TRBJ2-4; CDR3 DNA: TGTGCCAGCAGCTCAGAGACTAGCGGGTGGTTGAACATTCAGTACTTC; CDR3 protein: CASSSETSGWLNIQYF
V gene: TRBV12-3/TRBV12-4; D gene: -; clone size: -; J gene: TRBJ2-4; CDR3 DNA: TGTGCCAGCAGACTAGGTCCGGGGGCGGACATTCAGTACTTC; CDR3 protein: CASRLGPGADIQYF
V gene: TRBV12-3/TRBV12-4; D gene: TRBD1; clone size: few; J gene: TRBJ2-7; CDR3 DNA: TGTGCCAGCAGTCCGGGACAGGGAGGGCCCTACGAGCAGTACTTC; CDR3 protein: CASSPGQGGPYEQYF
V gene: TRBV6-2/TRBV6-3; D gene: TRBD1; clone size: -; J gene: TRBJ1-1; CDR3 DNA: TGTGCCAGCAGTTACTCGAGGACAGGGACGATGAACACTGAAGCTTTCTTT; CDR3 protein: CASSYSRTGTMNTEAFF
V gene: TRBV5-1; D gene: TRBD1; clone size: few; J gene: TRBJ2-7; CDR3 DNA: TGCGCCAGCAGCCCAGGGGGTAATCTCGCCTACGAGCAGTACTTC; CDR3 protein: CASSPGGNLAYEQYF
V gene: TRBV29-1; D gene: TRBD1; clone size: many; J gene: TRBJ1-1; CDR3 DNA: TGCAGCGTTTACCTGAGGGGGCTGGCTTTCTTT; CDR3 protein: CSVYLRGLAFF
V gene: TRBV7-9; D gene: -; clone size: many; J gene: TRBJ2-4; CDR3 DNA: TGTGCCAGCAGCCCCTCCGGGGCCGCCAAAAACATTCAGTACTTC; CDR3 protein: CASSPSGAAKNIQYF
V gene: TRBV28; D gene: -; clone size: many; J gene: TRBJ1-1; CDR3 DNA: TGTGCCACGGGGGTTGTCGGGATCACTGAAGCTTTCTTT; CDR3 protein: CATGVVGITEAFF
V gene: TRBV6-1; D gene: -; clone size: few; J gene: TRBJ2-3; CDR3 DNA: TGTGCCAGCAGTGAAGCCTTAGGACCGGGGGCTTCCACAGATACGCAGTATTTT; CDR3 protein: CASSEALGPGASTDTQYF
V gene: TRBV27; D gene: -; clone size: -; J gene: TRBJ1-1; CDR3 DNA: TGTGCCAGCAGTCCTTTTGACAGCATGAACACTGAAGCTTTCTTT; CDR3 protein: CASSPFDSMNTEAFF
V gene: TRBV6-5; D gene: -; clone size: -; J gene: TRBJ1-2; CDR3 DNA: TGTGCCAGCAGTTACGGTCGGGGCCGTGACCGATACTATGGCTACACCTTC; CDR3 protein: CASSYGRGRDRYYGYTF
V gene: TRBV6-6; D gene: -; clone size: -; J gene: TRBJ1-4; CDR3 DNA: TGTGCCACCCTAAGGCCGGCAGAGGCTAATGAAAAACTGTTTTTT; CDR3 protein: CATLRPAEANEKLFF
V gene: TRBV9; D gene: TRBD2; clone size: -; J gene: TRBJ2-2; CDR3 DNA: TGTGCCAGCAGCGTAGATCCTAGCGGGAACACCGGGGAGCTGTTTTTT; CDR3 protein: CASSVDPSGNTGELFF